What follows describes a single TCR beta chain. Its target is not known. The data derive from a study of vaccination and CD4 T cells after COVID-19. Whole-study context: From HCoV-229E, HCoV-OC43, HCoV-NL63 and SARS-CoV-2, overlapping spike peptides were used to stimulate the cells. The control cultures got either a CEFX pool, an HIV-1 Nef pool, or no peptide at all.

The assay that was used to sequence DNA from cultured CD4+ T cells was the Oncomine TCR Beta short-read assay. The authors extracted genomic DNA from cultured CD4+ T cells. TCRdb fed the PCR reads into MiXCR, producing one record per CDR3 protein. The sample lists 8,500 to 10,000 distinct CDR3 sequences, 25% to 30% occurring once. Treatment specified: roughly 10-day PBMC culture with coronavirus spike peptide pools or control peptides (ViraFEST assay). Gathered ahead of the COVID-19 pandemic (2011-2018) were the CD4+ T cells of the unexposed donor. CDR3 length: 13 residues. The germline V gene encodes CDR1 LNHNV and CDR2 YYDKDF (reference sequence). The germline V and J ends were trimmed by 1 base and 4 bases, with 5 bases remaining between them.

The TCR sequence derives from a human donor in good health. V and J are TRBV15 and TRBJ1-5, with D tentatively TRBD1 (5 bases). Sequences were obtained from CD4+ T cells from blood, cultured in vitro. The DNA of the CDR3 is TGTGCCACCAGCAGAGGGGGGAATCAGCCCCAGCATTTT. Protein: CATSRGGNQPQHF.